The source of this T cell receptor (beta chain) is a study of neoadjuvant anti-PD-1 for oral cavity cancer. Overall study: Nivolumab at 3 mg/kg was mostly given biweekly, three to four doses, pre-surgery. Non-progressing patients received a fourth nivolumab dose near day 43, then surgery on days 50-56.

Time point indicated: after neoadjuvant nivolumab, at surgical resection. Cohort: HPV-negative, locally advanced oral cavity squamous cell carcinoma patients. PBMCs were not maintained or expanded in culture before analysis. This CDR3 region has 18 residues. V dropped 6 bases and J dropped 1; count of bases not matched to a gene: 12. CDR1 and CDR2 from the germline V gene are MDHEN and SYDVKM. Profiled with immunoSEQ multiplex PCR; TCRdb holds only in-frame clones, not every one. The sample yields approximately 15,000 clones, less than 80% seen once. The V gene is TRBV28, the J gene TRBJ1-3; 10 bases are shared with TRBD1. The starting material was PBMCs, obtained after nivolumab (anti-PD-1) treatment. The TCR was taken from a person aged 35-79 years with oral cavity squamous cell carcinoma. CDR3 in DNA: TGTGCCAGCAGAAATTTAGGACAGGGGGACAAGTCTGGAAACACCATATATTTT. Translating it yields CASRNLGQGDKSGNTIYF.